This T cell receptor (beta chain) derives from a study of T cells in Graves' hyperthyroidism and ophthalmopathy. Study-wide findings and caveats: Ophthalmopathy was identified by the model a median approximately six months ahead of onset.

An absence of ophthalmopathy progression within 18 months meant stable Graves' hyperthyroidism. Hyperthyroidism had been newly diagnosed in patients aged 18 to 65, and its duration was under 2 months. Between the trimmed V and J ends, which lost 4 bases and 10 bases, there was a span of 16 bases. The CDR3 runs to 13 residues. Amplified regions were TCR beta CDR3 sequences from RNA transcripts. The HTBI primer set served for first-round RT-PCR of the TCR CDR3. MiXCR, run by TCRdb on the multiplex PCR reads, gives a single entry per CDR3 protein. Of about 560,000 distinct CDR3 sequences listed, roughly 46% are singletons. About this clonotype itself: What it binds is not known.

This receptor was taken from a woman aged 18-35 years with Graves' hyperthyroidism. The material sequenced was peripheral blood or thyroid tissue (not recorded which). The chain is built from TRBV12-3 or TRBV12-4 and TRBJ1-1; D is uncertain. In DNA form, the CDR3 reads TGTGCCAGCAGTTACGCACCCCTGGCCAGAGCTTTCTTT. It translates to CASSYAPLARAFF.